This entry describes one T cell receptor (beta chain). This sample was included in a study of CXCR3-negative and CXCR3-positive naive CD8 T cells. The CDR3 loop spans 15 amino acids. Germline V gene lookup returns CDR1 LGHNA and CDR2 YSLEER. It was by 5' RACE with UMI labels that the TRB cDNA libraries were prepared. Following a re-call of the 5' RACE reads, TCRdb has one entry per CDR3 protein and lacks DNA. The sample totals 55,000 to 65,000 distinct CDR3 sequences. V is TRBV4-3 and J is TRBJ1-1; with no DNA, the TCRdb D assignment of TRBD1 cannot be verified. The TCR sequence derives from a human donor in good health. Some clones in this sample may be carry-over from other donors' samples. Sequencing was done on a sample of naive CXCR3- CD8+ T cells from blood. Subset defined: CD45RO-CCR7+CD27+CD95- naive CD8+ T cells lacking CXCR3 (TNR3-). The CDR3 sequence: CASSQGQGARAEAFF.